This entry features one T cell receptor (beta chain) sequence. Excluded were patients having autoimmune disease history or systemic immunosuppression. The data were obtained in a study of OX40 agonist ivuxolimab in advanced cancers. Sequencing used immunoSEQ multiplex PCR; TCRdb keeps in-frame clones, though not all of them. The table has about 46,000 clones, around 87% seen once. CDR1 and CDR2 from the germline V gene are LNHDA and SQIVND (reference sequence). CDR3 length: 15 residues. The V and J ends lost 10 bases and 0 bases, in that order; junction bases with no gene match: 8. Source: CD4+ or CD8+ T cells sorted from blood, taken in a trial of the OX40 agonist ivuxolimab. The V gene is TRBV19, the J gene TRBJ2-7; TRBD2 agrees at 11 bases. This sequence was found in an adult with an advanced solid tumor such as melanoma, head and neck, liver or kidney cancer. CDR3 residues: CATVGLAGRSYEQYF. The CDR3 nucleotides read TGTGCCACTGTCGGACTAGCGGGCCGCTCCTACGAGCAGTACTTC.